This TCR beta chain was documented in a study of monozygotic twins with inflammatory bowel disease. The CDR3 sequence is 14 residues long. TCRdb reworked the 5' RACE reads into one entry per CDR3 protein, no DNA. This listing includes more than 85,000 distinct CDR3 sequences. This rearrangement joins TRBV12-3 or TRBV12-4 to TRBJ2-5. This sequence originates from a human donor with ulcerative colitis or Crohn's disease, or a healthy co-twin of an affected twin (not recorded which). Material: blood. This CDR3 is CASSLHRSRETQYF.